Listed here is a single T cell receptor beta chain. The participants were between about 18 and 90 years old and came from under 25 US areas. Self-reported history from a screening survey and questionnaire set each donor's cohort. This entry is derived from a study of blood T cell repertoires in COVID-19. In the study overall: PBMCs, B-cell-depleted T cells, or T cells provided the cDNA or gDNA that made up the material.

In the original analysis: Amplification of reference gene primers provided the estimated nucleated cell counts. Clones were sequenced by immunoSEQ multiplex PCR, and TCRdb holds only the in-frame ones, with some missing. V, J and clone size are those of that table, while D and trimming were read from the DNA. The sample records about 180,000 clones, approximately 80% being singletons. Trimming removed 0 bases at V and 0 bases at J, with 9 bases between. In germline, CDR1 is SGHRS, CDR2 YFSETQ. The CDR3 contains 16 residues. This clonotype was obtained from a man aged 55-75 years who had been exposed to COVID-19. V and J are TRBV5-1 and TRBJ1-4, with D possibly TRBD1 on 5 matching bases. Sequencing was carried out using PBMCs or T cells enriched from blood (not recorded which). The CDR3 sequence: CASSLVGGTTNEKLFF. The DNA for the CDR3 is TGCGCCAGCAGCTTGGTGGGGGGTACAACTAATGAAAAACTGTTTTTT.